The 14 T cell receptor beta chains listed next were all sequenced from one sample in a study of T cell repertoires in cytomegalovirus infection (dated by TCRdb to about 2019). Reads for this sample came from an Illumina HiSeq 1500. TCRdb cleaned the public reads at Q25 with fastp, built clones with MiXCR and kept in-frame beta chains. Each CDR3 protein appears once, grouped with its most common genes and DNA. This sample has a few hundred thousand distinct CDR3 sequences in its table, and about a sixth of those were observed once. Around 10% of the sample is taken by the ten largest. The sequenced material came from PBMCs. The receptors were gathered from a human donor in good health (CMV status not recorded). Some clones in this sample may be carry-over from other donors' samples.

The chain has TRBV19 and TRBJ1-2; D is undetermined. This CDR3 has 15 residues. The germline CDR1 and CDR2 sequences are LNHDA and SQIVND (reference sequence). The germline V and J ends were trimmed by 7 bases and 6 bases, with 21 bases remaining between them. CDR3 in amino acids: CASTPQSGDRHGYTF. CDR3 in DNA: TGTGCCAGTACTCCCCAAAGCGGGGATAGACATGGCTACACCTTC. Full variable domain (rest looked up from reference TRBV19 and TRBJ1-2): DGGITQSPKYLFRKEGQNVTLSCEQNLNHDAMYWYRQDPGQGLRLIYYSQIVNDFQKGDIAEGYSVSREKKESFPLTVTSAQKNPTAFYLCASTPQSGDRHGYTFGSGTRLTVV.

This clonotype was seen a handful of times. The CDR3 DNA follows: TGTGCAAGCGGGGTAAATTGGATGCACGAGCAGTACTTC. It encodes CASGVNWMHEQYF. The chain couples TRBV6-1 to TRBJ2-7, with 7 bases that match TRBD2. Germline CDR1 MNHNS, CDR2 SASEGT. The CDR3 sequence is 13 residues long.

This clonotype has only a few counts. V is TRBV5-6 and J is TRBJ1-6, with D perhaps TRBD1 (5 bases). The CDR3 contains 12 residues. V lost 4 bases and J 10 bases, leaving 9 bases between the germline ends. Per the germline V gene, CDR1 is SGHDT and CDR2 is YYEEEE. The DNA for the CDR3 is TGTGCCAGCAGCGGGGCGAGGTCACCCCTCCACTTT. Translation gives CASSGARSPLHF. Full variable domain (remainder filled in from reference TRBV5-6 and TRBJ1-6): DAGVTQSPTHLIKTRGQQVTLRCSPKSGHDTVSWYQQALGQGPQFIFQYYEEEERQRGNFPDRFSGHQFPNYSSELNVNALLLGDSALYLCASSGARSPLHFGNGTRLTVT.

The chain recombines TRBV30 with TRBJ2-1, with D possibly TRBD1 on 6 matching bases. The V gene's germline CDR1 is GTSNPN and CDR2 SVGIG (reference sequence). The CDR3 covers 15 residues. The ends were cut back, 1 base at V and 1 base at J, with 11 bases in the middle. The CDR3, as DNA: TGTGCCTGGAGTGGGGGGACAAGATCCTACAATGAGCAGTTCTTC. Amino acid sequence: CAWSGGTRSYNEQFF. The complete variable domain, with remaining parts taken from reference TRBV30 and TRBJ2-1, reads SQTIHQWPATLVQPVGSPLSLECTVEGTSNPNLYWYRQAAGRGLQLLFYSVGIGQISSEVPQNLSASRPQDRQFILSSKKLLLSDSGFYLCAWSGGTRSYNEQFFGPGTRLTVL.

This clonotype occurred a few times. This sequence joins TRBV10-3 and TRBJ1-2; 7 bases agree with TRBD1. Germline trimming cut 4 bases from V and 6 bases from J; bases unmatched to any gene: 5. Germline V gives CDR1 ENHRY, CDR2 SYGVKD. The CDR3 consists of 13 residues. In DNA, the CDR3 is TGTGCCATCAGTGCTGACAGGGTGAATGGCTACACCTTC. Its protein product is CAISADRVNGYTF.

The sample holds many counts of this clonotype. V gene TRBV20-1 combines with J gene TRBJ2-1, with 8 bases fitting TRBD1. Trimming took 6 bases from V and 9 from J; bases not matched to a gene: 10. The germline CDR1 and CDR2 sequences are DFQATT and SNEGSKA (reference sequence). The CDR3 extends over 13 amino acids. CDR3 residues: CSAPGQGYGEQFF. CDR3 nucleotide sequence: TGCAGTGCCCCTGGACAGGGTTACGGTGAGCAGTTCTTC.

This clonotype was picked up a small number of times. The J gene is TRBJ2-7, the V gene TRBV6-2 or TRBV6-3; 11 positions agree with TRBD2. Germline V gives CDR1 MNHEY, CDR2 SVGEGT. This CDR3 is built from 17 residues. Unmatched junction bases numbered 8, after V lost 4 bases and J lost 0 bases. For the CDR3, the DNA is TGTGCCAGCAGTTCAGGCGGGACTAGCGGTGGCTCCTACGAGCAGTACTTC. Translation gives CASSSGGTSGGSYEQYF.

This clonotype was picked up a small number of times. The chain links TRBV20-1 to TRBJ2-3; weak D call: TRBD1 (6 bases). Between the trimmed V and J ends, which lost 5 bases and 4 bases, there was a span of 22 bases. The CDR3 consists of 16 residues. Germline loops: CDR1 DFQATT, CDR2 SNEGSKA (reference sequence). The CDR3: CSALEATGPWPDTQYF. The CDR3 nucleotides are TGCAGTGCTCTAGAGGCGACAGGACCCTGGCCAGATACGCAGTATTTT.

This clonotype was found a few times. The chain employs TRBV7-6 and TRBJ1-1; D is unclear. V was clipped by 5 bases and J by 5 bases, with 15 bases between them. Germline V gene lookup returns CDR1 SGHVS and CDR2 FNYEAQ. The length of the CDR3 is 14 residues. The CDR3 region is CASSAQDSLTEAFF. In DNA, the CDR3 is TGTGCCAGCAGCGCCCAGGATTCGTTGACTGAAGCTTTCTTT.

CDR3 in DNA: TGTGCCAGCTCCCTGGTAGGGACAGGGGTTCACAATGAGCAGTTCTTC. It is translated as CASSLVGTGVHNEQFF. V gene TRBV18 combines with J gene TRBJ2-1; 10 bases are shared with TRBD1. The length of the CDR3 is 16 residues. With V trimmed by 6 bases and J by 5 bases, 10 bases remained unmatched. In germline, CDR1 is KGHSH, CDR2 LQKENI.

The rearrangement uses TRBV6-6 and TRBJ1-2, with unresolved D. The germline V gene has CDR1 MNHNY and CDR2 SVGAGI (reference sequence). The V gene lost 5 bases and the J gene lost 2 bases, with 15 bases spanning the gap. This CDR3 region has 15 residues. This CDR3 reads CASSDGRTGNYGYTF. The CDR3 DNA is TGTGCCAGCAGTGATGGCAGAACTGGGAACTATGGCTACACCTTC.

This clonotype was counted a few times. The chain recombines TRBV20-1 with TRBJ1-6; D not certain. Deletions cut 4 bases from V and 1 base from J, with 11 bases between. CDR1 and CDR2 from the germline V gene are DFQATT and SNEGSKA (reference sequence). The CDR3 runs 15 residues. The CDR3 DNA follows: TGCAGTGCTATGGACCAGGAGTCCTATAATTCACCCCTCCACTTT. The encoded protein is CSAMDQESYNSPLHF.

J is TRBJ2-5 and V is TRBV27; 7 bases map to TRBD2. The CDR3 is made up of 15 amino acids. V gave up 2 bases and J gave up 4 bases; unmatched junction bases: 7. Germline CDR1 and CDR2: MNHEY and SMNVEV (reference sequence). CDR3 region: CASSLPPGRAETQYF. The DNA for the CDR3 is TGTGCCAGCAGTTTACCGCCGGGGAGGGCAGAGACCCAGTACTTC.

This clonotype was counted at least ten times. The chain joins TRBV28 to TRBJ2-3; D is ambiguous. The CDR3 has 16 amino acids. Between the trimmed V and J ends, which lost 5 bases and 0 bases, there was a span of 15 bases. Germline V gives CDR1 MDHEN, CDR2 SYDVKM. The CDR3 sequence: CASSPLGPASTDTQYF. The DNA of the CDR3 is TGTGCCAGCAGTCCCCTAGGGCCAGCCAGCACAGATACGCAGTATTTT.